Listed below are T cell receptor beta chains from one sample, sequenced in a study of blood T cell repertoires in COVID-19. This table comes from immunoSEQ multiplex PCR, and its TCRdb copy is limited to in-frame clones, with some not included. The table records fewer than 250,000 clones, around four fifths of them present only once. The material sequenced was peripheral blood. Source of these receptors: a woman aged 60-75 years with active or convalescent COVID-19. Both conserved end residues are part of each CDR3. D genes are given only for firm matches. Expanded clones are given a class, and other clones once, few, many or no size at all.

D gene: TRBD2
clone size: NA
V gene: TRBV19
J gene: TRBJ2-1
CDR3 protein: CASSMLRLATYNEQFF
CDR3 DNA: TGTGCCAGTAGTATGTTGAGACTAGCAACCTACAATGAGCAGTTCTTC

D gene: TRBD1
clone size: NA
V gene: TRBV29-1
J gene: TRBJ2-7
CDR3 protein: CSVEVGQGAREQYF
CDR3 DNA: TGCAGCGTTGAAGTAGGACAGGGGGCCCGCGAGCAGTACTTC

D gene: NA
clone size: NA
V gene: TRBV7-2
J gene: TRBJ1-3
CDR3 protein: CASSLPGARFSGNTIYF
CDR3 DNA: TGTGCCAGCAGCTTACCTGGGGCCCGCTTCTCAGGAAACACCATATATTTT

D gene: NA
clone size: NA
V gene: TRBV21-1
J gene: TRBJ2-2
CDR3 protein: CASSKVDLKQGFSGELFF
CDR3 DNA: TGTGCCAGCAGCAAAGTCGACCTAAAACAGGGGTTCTCCGGGGAGCTGTTTTTT

D gene: TRBD1
clone size: NA
V gene: TRBV18
J gene: TRBJ1-2
CDR3 protein: CASSPPGTGGSYGYTF
CDR3 DNA: TGTGCCAGCTCACCACCCGGGACAGGGGGCAGCTATGGCTACACCTTC

D gene: NA
clone size: NA
V gene: TRBV7-6
J gene: TRBJ1-2
CDR3 protein: CASSLASVQGNYGYTF
CDR3 DNA: TGTGCCAGCAGCTTAGCGTCCGTACAGGGTAACTATGGCTACACCTTC

D gene: TRBD2
clone size: NA
V gene: TRBV10-3
J gene: TRBJ2-1
CDR3 protein: CASRPRGTSGRRNEQFF
CDR3 DNA: TGTGCCTCGAGGCCCAGGGGGACTAGCGGGAGGAGGAATGAGCAGTTCTTC

D gene: NA
clone size: NA
V gene: TRBV7-8
J gene: TRBJ1-5
CDR3 protein: CASSLSVQSNQPQHF
CDR3 DNA: TGTGCCAGCAGCTTAAGTGTCCAGAGCAATCAGCCCCAGCATTTT

D gene: NA
clone size: NA
V gene: TRBV2
J gene: TRBJ1-1
CDR3 protein: CASSVGSGVNTEAFF
CDR3 DNA: TGTGCCAGCAGTGTAGGTTCAGGGGTGAACACTGAAGCTTTCTTT

D gene: TRBD2
clone size: NA
V gene: TRBV2
J gene: TRBJ2-7
CDR3 protein: CASSWTSGSSYEQYF
CDR3 DNA: TGTGCCAGCAGTTGGACTAGCGGTAGCTCCTACGAGCAGTACTTC

D gene: NA
clone size: NA
V gene: TRBV6-6
J gene: TRBJ2-7
CDR3 protein: CASSYGAGISYEQYF
CDR3 DNA: TGTGCCAGCAGTTATGGGGCGGGAATCTCCTACGAGCAGTACTTC

D gene: TRBD2
clone size: NA
V gene: TRBV5-4
J gene: TRBJ2-3
CDR3 protein: CASSWSASGGASDTQYF
CDR3 DNA: TGTGCCAGCAGCTGGTCTGCTAGCGGGGGGGCATCAGATACGCAGTATTTT

D gene: NA
clone size: many
V gene: TRBV11-2
J gene: TRBJ2-3
CDR3 protein: CASSSVDFRTDTQYF
CDR3 DNA: TGTGCCAGCAGCTCGGTGGACTTCCGCACAGATACGCAGTATTTT

D gene: NA
clone size: NA
V gene: TRBV19
J gene: TRBJ2-3
CDR3 protein: CASSISAGTDTQYF
CDR3 DNA: TGTGCCAGTAGTATATCGGCGGGCACAGATACGCAGTATTTT

D gene: TRBD2
clone size: NA
V gene: TRBV7-9
J gene: TRBJ2-5
CDR3 protein: CASSPGGVETQYF
CDR3 DNA: TGTGCCAGCAGCCCGGGAGGGGTCGAGACCCAGTACTTC

D gene: NA
clone size: NA
V gene: TRBV4-2
J gene: TRBJ2-2
CDR3 protein: CASSQLQANTGELFF
CDR3 DNA: TGTGCCAGCAGCCAACTCCAGGCGAACACCGGGGAGCTGTTTTTT